This record looks at one T cell receptor (beta chain) sequence and its context. These data originate in a study of blood T cell repertoires in COVID-19. CDR1 is LGHDT and CDR2 is YNNKEL in the germline V gene (reference sequence). V shed 1 base and J shed 9 bases, with 10 bases lying between them. The CDR3 is 14 residues long. TCRdb's copy holds only in-frame clones and misses some; the assay was immunoSEQ multiplex PCR. The data hold 350,000 to 550,000 clones, with nearly 90% observed a single time. The receptor's source is a woman younger than 35 with acute COVID-19. The sequencing sample was made of PBMCs or T cells enriched from blood (not recorded which). The chain is built from TRBV3-1 (or the pseudogene TRBV3-2) and TRBJ1-6; perhaps TRBD1 as D (5 bases). DNA for the CDR3: TGTGCCAGCAGCCAAGGGCAGGGAAGTTCACCCCTCCACTTT. Translation: CASSQGQGSSPLHF.